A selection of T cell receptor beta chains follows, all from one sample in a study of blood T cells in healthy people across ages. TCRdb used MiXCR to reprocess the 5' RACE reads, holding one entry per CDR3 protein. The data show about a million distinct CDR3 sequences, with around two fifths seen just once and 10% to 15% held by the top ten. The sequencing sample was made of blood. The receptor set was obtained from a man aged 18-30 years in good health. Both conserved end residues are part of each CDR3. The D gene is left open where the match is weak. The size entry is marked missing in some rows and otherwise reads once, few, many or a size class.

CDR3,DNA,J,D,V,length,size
CASGPDTQYF,TGTGCCAGCGGTCCCGATACGCAGTATTTT,TRBJ2-3,-,TRBV9,10,many
CASSQERSLVRLAGSYEQYF,TGCGCCAGCAGCCAAGAAAGGTCGCTGGTCCGGCTAGCGGGATCCTACGAGCAGTACTTC,TRBJ2-7,TRBD2,TRBV4-3,20,-
CSVAEEVSRGTEAFF,TGCAGCGTTGCTGAGGAGGTTTCTAGGGGGACTGAAGCTTTCTTT,TRBJ1-1,-,TRBV29-1,15,-
CAISESQRGTRDTQYF,TGTGCCATCAGTGAGTCCCAGCGGGGGACGAGAGATACGCAGTATTTT,TRBJ2-3,TRBD2,TRBV10-3,16,-
CAGSLAEGRFGEKLFF,TGTGCCGGCAGCTTAGCCGAAGGTCGCTTCGGGGAAAAACTGTTTTTT,TRBJ1-4,-,TRBV7-9,16,-
CASSLPRDRASSGNTIYF,TGTGCCAGCAGTTTACCCCGGGACCGCGCGAGCTCTGGAAACACCATATATTTT,TRBJ1-3,-,TRBV28,18,-
CASSPRGGRLTEAFF,TGTGCCAGCAGCCCCCGCGGGGGTAGGTTGACTGAAGCTTTCTTT,TRBJ1-1,-,TRBV3-1,15,-
CASSQTTGYYTEAFF,TGCGCCAGCAGCCAGACCACAGGGTATTACACTGAAGCTTTCTTT,TRBJ1-1,-,TRBV4-3,15,-
CASSPEDPAANEKLFF,TGTGCCAGCAGCCCAGAAGACCCCGCGGCTAATGAAAAACTGTTTTTT,TRBJ1-4,-,TRBV9,16,-
CSAIPGEVETQYF,TGCAGTGCTATTCCGGGGGAGGTAGAGACCCAGTACTTC,TRBJ2-5,-,TRBV20-1,13,few
CASSQTLPGPNTGELFF,TGTGCCAGCAGCCAGACCCTTCCGGGGCCGAACACCGGGGAGCTGTTTTTT,TRBJ2-2,-,TRBV3-1,17,-
CASSPDRGTYGYTF,TGTGCCAGCAGCCCAGACAGGGGTACCTATGGCTACACCTTC,TRBJ1-2,TRBD1,TRBV4-2,14,-
CSARDGEAFF,TGCAGCGCTAGGGACGGTGAAGCTTTCTTT,TRBJ1-1,-,TRBV29-1,10,-
CASGPRGGEETQYF,TGTGCTAGTGGTCCTCGGGGGGGTGAAGAGACCCAGTACTTC,TRBJ2-5,TRBD2,TRBV12-5,14,many
CSATQGANQPQHF,TGCAGTGCTACCCAGGGGGCGAATCAGCCCCAGCATTTT,TRBJ1-5,TRBD1,TRBV20-1,13,-
CASSVGRAPTDTQYF,TGTGCCAGCAGTGTAGGCAGGGCCCCCACAGATACGCAGTATTTT,TRBJ2-3,-,TRBV2,15,-
CASSVEGYEQFF,TGTGCCAGCAGCGTAGAAGGCTATGAGCAGTTCTTC,TRBJ2-1,-,TRBV9,12,many
CASSPSSDRTNTEAFF,TGCGCCAGCAGCCCCTCCTCCGACAGGACGAACACTGAAGCTTTCTTT,TRBJ1-1,-,TRBV5-1,16,-
CASRPRQGGNEQFF,TGTGCCAGCAGACCAAGACAGGGGGGTAATGAGCAGTTCTTC,TRBJ2-1,TRBD1,TRBV11-2,14,few
CASSLARAPSTDTQYF,TGTGCCAGCAGTTTGGCGCGGGCGCCTAGCACAGATACGCAGTATTTT,TRBJ2-3,-,TRBV12-3/TRBV12-4,16,-
CSVDLAEYGYTF,TGCAGCGTTGATTTGGCGGAGTATGGCTACACCTTC,TRBJ1-2,-,TRBV29-1,12,-
CSARDQSGTSAYYEQYF,TGCAGTGCTAGAGATCAGTCGGGGACTAGCGCATACTACGAGCAGTACTTC,TRBJ2-7,TRBD2,TRBV20-1,17,-
CASSDPGGLNEAFF,TGTGCCAGCAGCGACCCAGGGGGCCTTAATGAAGCTTTCTTT,TRBJ1-1,TRBD1,TRBV5-6,14,once
CAISEGAVQPQHF,TGTGCCATCAGTGAGGGCGCCGTTCAGCCCCAGCATTTT,TRBJ1-5,-,TRBV10-3,13,-
CASSYSASWETQYF,TGTGCCAGCAGTTACTCAGCTAGCTGGGAGACCCAGTACTTC,TRBJ2-5,-,TRBV6-5,14,-
CASSLSSQVRCSHSNEQFF,TGCGCCAGCAGCTTATCCTCTCAGGTCAGGTGCAGCCATTCCAATGAGCAGTTCTTC,TRBJ2-1,-,TRBV5-1,19,-
CASSYSWVETQYF,TGTGCCAGCAGTTACTCCTGGGTAGAGACCCAGTACTTC,TRBJ2-5,-,TRBV6-2/TRBV6-3,13,-
CASSAQRDNSPLHF,TGTGCCAGCAGCGCCCAGAGAGATAATTCACCCCTCCACTTT,TRBJ1-6,-,TRBV2,14,once
CASSERTSQETQYF,TGTGCCAGCAGTGAAAGGACTTCTCAAGAGACCCAGTACTTC,TRBJ2-5,-,TRBV6-1,14,many
CSAQGASGISEQYF,TGCAGTGCCCAGGGGGCTAGCGGCATCTCCGAGCAGTACTTC,TRBJ2-7,-,TRBV20-1,14,-
CASSSGTRSSYEQYF,TGTGCCAGCAGCTCCGGGACACGCTCCTCTTACGAGCAGTACTTC,TRBJ2-7,-,TRBV6-2/TRBV6-3,15,-
CASSEQGTGEYGYTF,TGTGCCAGCAGTGAACAAGGGACAGGGGAGTATGGCTACACCTTC,TRBJ1-2,TRBD1,TRBV6-1,15,-
CTSSSRGAFQHF,TGTACCAGCAGTTCTAGGGGGGCATTCCAGCATTTT,TRBJ1-5,-,TRBV28,12,-
CATLTSSYEQYF,TGTGCCACCCTCACCTCAAGCTACGAGCAGTACTTC,TRBJ2-7,-,TRBV6-2/TRBV6-3,12,-
CASSLATTGDPGYTF,TGTGCCAGCAGTTTGGCTACCACAGGGGACCCTGGCTACACCTTC,TRBJ1-2,TRBD1,TRBV28,15,-
CASSLVGLAGGPGTDTQYF,TGTGCCAGCAGCCTAGTCGGACTAGCGGGGGGGCCCGGCACAGATACGCAGTATTTT,TRBJ2-3,TRBD2,TRBV7-2,19,-
CATSREDSYNEQYF,TGTGCCACGAGCAGGGAAGACTCCTACAATGAGCAGTACTTC,TRBJ2-7,-,TRBV10-3,14,-
CASSLQQGRLAKNIQYF,TGTGCCAGCAGCCTGCAACAGGGGAGGCTAGCCAAAAACATTCAGTACTTC,TRBJ2-4,-,TRBV5-5,17,-
CASEKVTGANTGELFF,TGCGCCAGCGAAAAGGTGACAGGGGCGAACACCGGGGAGCTGTTTTTT,TRBJ2-2,TRBD1,TRBV5-1,16,-
CAWSVRLENYGYTF,TGTGCCTGGAGTGTGCGGCTGGAGAACTATGGCTACACCTTC,TRBJ1-2,-,TRBV30,14,once
CASSQGPSGVYNEQFF,TGCGCCAGCAGCCAAGGTCCTAGCGGGGTTTACAATGAGCAGTTCTTC,TRBJ2-1,TRBD2,TRBV4-3,16,-
CASSVRGGSYEQFF,TGTGCCAGCAGCGTAAGGGGGGGATCCTACGAGCAGTTCTTC,TRBJ2-1,-,TRBV9,14,-
CASSLPTAGSTDTQYF,TGCGCCAGCAGCTTGCCGACGGCAGGGAGCACAGATACGCAGTATTTT,TRBJ2-3,-,TRBV5-1,16,few
CASSLFFGGGAGNTQYF,TGTGCCAGCAGTTTATTTTTTGGGGGGGGCGCAGGGAATACGCAGTATTTT,TRBJ2-3,-,TRBV27,17,-